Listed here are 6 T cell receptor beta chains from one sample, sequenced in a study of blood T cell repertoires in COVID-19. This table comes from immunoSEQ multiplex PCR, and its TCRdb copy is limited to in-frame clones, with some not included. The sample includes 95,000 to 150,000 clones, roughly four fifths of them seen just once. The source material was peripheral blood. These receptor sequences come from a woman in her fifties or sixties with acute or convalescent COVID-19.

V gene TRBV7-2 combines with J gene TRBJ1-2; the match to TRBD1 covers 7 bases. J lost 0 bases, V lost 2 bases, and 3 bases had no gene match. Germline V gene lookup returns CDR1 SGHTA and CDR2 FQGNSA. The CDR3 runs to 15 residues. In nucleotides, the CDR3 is TGTGCCAGCAGCTTATCCGACAGGGCTAACTATGGCTACACCTTC. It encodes CASSLSDRANYGYTF.

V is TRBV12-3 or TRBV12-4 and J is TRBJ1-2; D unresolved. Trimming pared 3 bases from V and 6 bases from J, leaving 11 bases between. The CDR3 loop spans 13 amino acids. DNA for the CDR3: TGTGCCAGCAGTTTCCCGGGAGGCCATGGCTACACCTTC. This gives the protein CASSFPGGHGYTF.

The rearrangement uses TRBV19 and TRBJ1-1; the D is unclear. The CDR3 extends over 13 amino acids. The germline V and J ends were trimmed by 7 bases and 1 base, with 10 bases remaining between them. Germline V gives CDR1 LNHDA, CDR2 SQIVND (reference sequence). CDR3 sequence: CASKRAGNTEAFF. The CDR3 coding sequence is TGTGCCAGTAAGAGAGCAGGGAACACTGAAGCTTTCTTT.

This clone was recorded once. This chain's CDR3 is CASSPARDWGGYTF. The CDR3 coding sequence is TGTGCCAGCAGCCCCGCGCGGGATTGGGGCGGCTACACCTTC. The chain uses TRBV3-1 (or the pseudogene TRBV3-2) and TRBJ1-2; possible D gene TRBD1, 5 bases. CDR3 length: 14 residues. The V and J ends lost 4 bases and 8 bases respectively, with 17 bases between them. The germline V gene has CDR1 LGHDT and CDR2 YNNKEL (reference sequence).

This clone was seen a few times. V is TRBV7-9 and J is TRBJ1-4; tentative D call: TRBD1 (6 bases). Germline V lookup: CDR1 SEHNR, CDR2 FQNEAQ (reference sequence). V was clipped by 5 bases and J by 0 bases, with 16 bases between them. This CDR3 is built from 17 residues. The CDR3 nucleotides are TGTGCCAGCAGCCTTAACAGGGTTTCCGCAACTAATGAAAAACTGTTTTTT. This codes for CASSLNRVSATNEKLFF.

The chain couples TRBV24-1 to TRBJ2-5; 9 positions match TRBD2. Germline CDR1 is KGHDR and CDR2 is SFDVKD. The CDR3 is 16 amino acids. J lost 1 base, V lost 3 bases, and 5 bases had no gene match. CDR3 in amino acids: CATSDPLAGIQETQYF. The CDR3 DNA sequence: TGTGCCACCAGTGATCCACTAGCGGGCATCCAAGAGACCCAGTACTTC.